A selection of T cell receptor beta chains follows, all from one sample in a study of blood T cells in healthy people across ages. TCRdb re-called the 5' RACE reads through MiXCR, storing one row per CDR3 protein. Among roughly 1,800,000 distinct CDR3 sequences listed, approximately 50% were seen once. The specimen sequenced was blood. The origin of the receptors is a woman in her thirties or forties in good health. CDR3s include the opening cysteine and the closing phenylalanine or tryptophan. D genes are given only for firm matches. Clone size, where shown, is once, few, many, or a class for clones that have expanded.

>TRBD1|TRBV28|TRBJ2-7|14|-
CASSKTGGSYEQYF
TGTGCCAGCAGTAAGACAGGGGGCTCCTACGAGCAGTACTTC
>TRBD1|TRBV2|TRBJ2-5|14|-
CASSPGQGIRTQYF
TGTGCCAGCAGCCCGGGACAGGGAATCCGGACCCAGTACTTC
>TRBD2|TRBV7-2|TRBJ2-3|16|few
CASRLGLAARTDTQYF
TGTGCCAGCAGACTAGGGCTAGCGGCCCGCACAGATACGCAGTATTTT
>TRBD1|TRBV4-1|TRBJ1-2|13|-
CASSREDRYGYTF
TGCGCCAGCAGCCGGGAGGACAGGTATGGCTACACCTTC
>-|TRBV9|TRBJ2-7|15|-
CASSVEGVGSYEQYF
TGTGCCAGCAGCGTAGAAGGGGTCGGGTCCTACGAGCAGTACTTC
>TRBD2|TRBV10-3|TRBJ2-5|14|few
CAISDSGGKETQYF
TGTGCCATCAGTGATAGCGGGGGAAAAGAGACCCAGTACTTC
>-|TRBV5-1|TRBJ2-3|19|few
CASSLVWGAGTSSTDTQYF
TGCGCCAGCAGCTTGGTGTGGGGGGCCGGCACTTCTAGCACAGATACGCAGTATTTT
>-|TRBV28|TRBJ2-5|15|few
CASRPSDGGKETQYF
TGTGCCAGCAGACCCTCCGACGGAGGGAAAGAGACCCAGTACTTC
>TRBD1|TRBV7-2|TRBJ2-3|16|once
CASSPTGEISTDTQYF
TGTGCCAGCAGCCCTACAGGGGAGATAAGCACAGATACGCAGTATTTT
>TRBD2|TRBV28|TRBJ2-3|18|once
CASTPLGIAGGLTDTQYF
TGTGCCAGCACCCCCTTAGGGATAGCGGGGGGTCTCACAGATACGCAGTATTTT
>-|TRBV9|TRBJ2-3|13|few
CASSVDQRDTQYF
TGTGCCAGCAGCGTAGATCAGAGAGATACGCAGTATTTT
>TRBD2|TRBV6-6|TRBJ2-1|17|-
CASSKGPKGSGVHEQFF
TGTGCCAGCAGCAAGGGCCCCAAGGGTAGCGGGGTGCATGAGCAGTTCTTC
>-|TRBV7-9|TRBJ2-4|14|few
CASSLAPGIDIQYF
TGTGCCAGCAGCTTAGCCCCCGGGATTGACATTCAGTACTTC
>-|TRBV25-1|TRBJ2-3|15|few
CASSALATLTDTQYF
TGTGCCAGCAGTGCTCTAGCAACGCTCACAGATACGCAGTATTTT
>-|TRBV20-1|TRBJ1-2|15|-
CSARAEGLLNYGYTF
TGCAGTGCCCGGGCGGAGGGCCTACTGAACTATGGCTACACCTTC
>-|TRBV14|TRBJ1-2|15|-
CASSQQGFSNYGYTF
TGTGCCAGCAGCCAACAGGGGTTTTCTAACTATGGCTACACCTTC
>-|TRBV27|TRBJ1-1|15|-
CASSSTGIRNTEAFF
TGTGCCAGCAGTTCTACAGGGATTCGGAACACTGAAGCTTTCTTT
>TRBD2|TRBV2|TRBJ2-7|17|-
CASSEEERGSPYNEQYF
TGTGCCAGCAGTGAGGAGGAGCGGGGGTCACCCTACAATGAGCAGTACTTC
>TRBD2|TRBV9|TRBJ2-1|20|-
CASSSPVGLAGDRDYNEQFF
TGTGCCAGCAGCTCCCCCGTAGGACTAGCGGGGGACCGGGACTACAATGAGCAGTTCTTC
>TRBD1|TRBV7-9|TRBJ2-5|17|-
CASSSTPGTDSQETQYF
TGTGCCAGCAGCTCTACTCCAGGGACAGATTCCCAAGAGACCCAGTACTTC
>-|TRBV25-1|TRBJ1-2|15|-
CASSISGGENYGYTF
TGTGCCAGCAGTATTTCGGGAGGCGAGAACTATGGCTACACCTTC
>-|TRBV7-9|TRBJ2-1|14|-
CASSFQGKGNEQFF
TGTGCCAGCAGCTTTCAGGGGAAGGGTAATGAGCAGTTCTTC
>TRBD2|TRBV4-2|TRBJ2-5|17|-
CASSQNLLAGGQETQYF
TGTGCCAGCAGCCAAAATCTCCTAGCGGGGGGGCAGGAGACCCAGTACTTC
>-|TRBV6-1|TRBJ1-5|13|once
CASKGNGNQPQHF
TGTGCCAGCAAGGGTAACGGCAATCAGCCCCAGCATTTT
>-|TRBV6-2/TRBV6-3|TRBJ2-1|15|few
CASIEQGLFYNEQFF
TGTGCCAGCATTGAACAGGGACTCTTCTACAATGAGCAGTTCTTC
>TRBD2|TRBV7-2|TRBJ2-1|16|-
CASSSLGTSVYNEQFF
TGTGCCAGCAGCTCACTCGGGACTAGCGTCTACAATGAGCAGTTCTTC
>-|TRBV10-3|TRBJ2-7|12|-
CAISESGGEQYF
TGTGCCATCAGTGAGTCGGGGGGCGAGCAGTACTTC
>-|TRBV20-1|TRBJ2-1|16|-
CSARDPGVSSYNEQFF
TGCAGTGCTAGAGATCCAGGGGTTAGCTCCTACAATGAGCAGTTCTTC
>-|TRBV2|TRBJ2-3|10|-
CAINTDTQYF
TGTGCCATCAACACAGATACGCAGTATTTT
>-|TRBV27|TRBJ2-7|18|-
CASSFSGGASFGPYEQYF
TGTGCCAGCAGTTTTTCGGGGGGCGCGAGCTTCGGGCCCTACGAGCAGTACTTC
>-|TRBV7-2|TRBJ2-6|17|few
CASSLEPLNSGANVLTF
TGTGCCAGCAGCTTAGAACCGCTGAACTCTGGGGCCAACGTCCTGACTTTC
>TRBD1|TRBV28|TRBJ1-6|16|few
CASSFVTGGFGSPLHF
TGTGCCAGCAGTTTTGTAACAGGGGGTTTTGGTTCACCCCTCCACTTT
>-|TRBV20-1|TRBJ1-2|15|-
CSARPFAGGRGGYTF
TGCAGTGCTAGACCTTTCGCGGGGGGGCGCGGTGGCTACACCTTC
>-|TRBV6-5|TRBJ1-4|15|-
CASRREPFGGEKLFF
TGTGCCAGCAGGAGAGAGCCCTTTGGGGGTGAAAAACTGTTTTTT
>-|TRBV6-2/TRBV6-3|TRBJ2-7|14|-
CASSFRDGTYEQYF
TGTGCCAGCAGTTTCCGGGACGGTACCTACGAGCAGTACTTC
>-|TRBV6-6|TRBJ1-2|15|-
CASSYAVGSNYGYTF
TGTGCCAGCAGTTACGCCGTGGGCTCCAACTATGGCTACACCTTC
>-|TRBV28|TRBJ2-7|13|many
CASSSRDSYEQYF
TGTGCCAGCTCATCGCGGGACTCCTACGAGCAGTACTTC
>TRBD2|TRBV4-2|TRBJ2-5|17|-
CASSPWASGGGQETQYF
TGTGCCAGCAGCCCTTGGGCTAGCGGGGGGGGGCAAGAGACCCAGTACTTC
>TRBD1|TRBV12-3/TRBV12-4|TRBJ1-5|13|-
CASRLGQDQPQHF
TGTGCCAGCAGGCTGGGACAGGATCAGCCCCAGCATTTT
>TRBD2|TRBV20-1|TRBJ2-3|21|once
CSARGGGVIAGATFYTDTQYF
TGCAGTGCTAGAGGTGGCGGGGTAATAGCGGGGGCCACCTTCTACACAGATACGCAGTATTTT